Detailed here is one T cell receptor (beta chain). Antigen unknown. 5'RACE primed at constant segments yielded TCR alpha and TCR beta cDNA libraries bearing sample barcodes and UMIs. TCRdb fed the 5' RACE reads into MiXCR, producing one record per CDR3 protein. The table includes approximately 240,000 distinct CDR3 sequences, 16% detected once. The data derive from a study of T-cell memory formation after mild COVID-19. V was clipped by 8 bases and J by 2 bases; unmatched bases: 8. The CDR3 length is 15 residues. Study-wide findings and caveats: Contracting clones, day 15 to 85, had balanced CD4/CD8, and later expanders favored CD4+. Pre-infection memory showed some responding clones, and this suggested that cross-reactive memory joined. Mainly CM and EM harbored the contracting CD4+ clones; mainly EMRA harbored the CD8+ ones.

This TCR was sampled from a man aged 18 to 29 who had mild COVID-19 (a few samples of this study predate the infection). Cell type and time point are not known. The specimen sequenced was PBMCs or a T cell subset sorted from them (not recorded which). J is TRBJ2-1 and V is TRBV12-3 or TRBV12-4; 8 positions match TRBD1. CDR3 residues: CASLPGTGPYNEQFF. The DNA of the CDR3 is TGTGCCAGCCTTCCGGGGACAGGCCCCTACAATGAGCAGTTCTTC.